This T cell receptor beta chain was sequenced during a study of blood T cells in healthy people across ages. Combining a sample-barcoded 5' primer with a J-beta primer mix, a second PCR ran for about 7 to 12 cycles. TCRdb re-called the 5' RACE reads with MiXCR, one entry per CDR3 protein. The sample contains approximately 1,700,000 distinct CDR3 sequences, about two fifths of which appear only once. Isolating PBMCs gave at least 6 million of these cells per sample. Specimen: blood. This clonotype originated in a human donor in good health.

CDR3: CASSVARGQETQYF. DNA for the CDR3: TGTGCCAGCAGCGTAGCGAGGGGCCAAGAGACCCAGTACTTC. The J gene is TRBJ2-5, the V gene TRBV9; D possibly uses TRBD1 or TRBD2 (5 bases each). The CDR3 sequence is 14 residues long. V lost 0 bases and J 1 base, leaving 7 bases between the germline ends. The V gene's germline CDR1 is SGDLS and CDR2 YYNGEE.